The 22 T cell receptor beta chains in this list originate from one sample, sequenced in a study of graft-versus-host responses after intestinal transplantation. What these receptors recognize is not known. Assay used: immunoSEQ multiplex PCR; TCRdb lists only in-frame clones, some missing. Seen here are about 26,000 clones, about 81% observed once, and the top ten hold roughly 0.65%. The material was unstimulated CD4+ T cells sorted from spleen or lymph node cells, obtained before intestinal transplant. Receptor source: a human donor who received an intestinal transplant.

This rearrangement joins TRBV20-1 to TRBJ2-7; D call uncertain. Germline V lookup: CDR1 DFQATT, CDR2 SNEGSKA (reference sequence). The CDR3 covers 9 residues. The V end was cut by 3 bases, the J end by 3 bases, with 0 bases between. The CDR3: CSASYEQYF. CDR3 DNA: TGCAGTGCTAGCTACGAGCAGTACTTC.

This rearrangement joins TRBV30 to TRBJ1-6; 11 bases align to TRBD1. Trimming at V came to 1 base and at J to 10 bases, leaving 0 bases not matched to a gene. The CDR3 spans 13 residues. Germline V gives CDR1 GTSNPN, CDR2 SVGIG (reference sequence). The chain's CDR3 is CAWSGDRGSPLHF. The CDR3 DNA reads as TGTGCCTGGAGTGGGGACAGGGGGTCACCCCTCCACTTT.

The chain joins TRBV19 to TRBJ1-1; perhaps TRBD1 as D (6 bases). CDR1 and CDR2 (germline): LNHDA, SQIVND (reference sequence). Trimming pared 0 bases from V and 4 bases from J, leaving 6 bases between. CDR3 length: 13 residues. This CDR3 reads CASSIDRGTEAFF. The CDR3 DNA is TGTGCCAGTAGTATAGACAGGGGCACTGAAGCTTTCTTT. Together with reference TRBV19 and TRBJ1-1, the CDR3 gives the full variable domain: DGGITQSPKYLFRKEGQNVTLSCEQNLNHDAMYWYRQDPGQGLRLIYYSQIVNDFQKGDIAEGYSVSREKKESFPLTVTSAQKNPTAFYLCASSIDRGTEAFFGQGTRLTVV.

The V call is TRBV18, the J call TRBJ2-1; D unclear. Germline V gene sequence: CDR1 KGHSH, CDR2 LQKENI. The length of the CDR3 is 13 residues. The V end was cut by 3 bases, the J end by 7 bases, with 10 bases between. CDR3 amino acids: CASSPERMNEQFF. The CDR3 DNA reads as TGTGCCAGCTCACCGGAACGTATGAATGAGCAGTTCTTC.

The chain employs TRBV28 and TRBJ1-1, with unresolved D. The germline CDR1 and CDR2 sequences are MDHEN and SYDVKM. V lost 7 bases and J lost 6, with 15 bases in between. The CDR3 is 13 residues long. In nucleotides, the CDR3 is TGTGCCAGCACCCCTCCCCGGGTATCTGAAGCTTTCTTT. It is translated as CASTPPRVSEAFF.

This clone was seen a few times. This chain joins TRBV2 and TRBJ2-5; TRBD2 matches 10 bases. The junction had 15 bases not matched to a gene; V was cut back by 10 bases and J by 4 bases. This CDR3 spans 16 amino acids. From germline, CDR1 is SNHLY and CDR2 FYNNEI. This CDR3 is CATPGRLAGVGETQYF. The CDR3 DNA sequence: TGTGCCACCCCAGGGCGTCTAGCGGGAGTAGGAGAGACCCAGTACTTC.

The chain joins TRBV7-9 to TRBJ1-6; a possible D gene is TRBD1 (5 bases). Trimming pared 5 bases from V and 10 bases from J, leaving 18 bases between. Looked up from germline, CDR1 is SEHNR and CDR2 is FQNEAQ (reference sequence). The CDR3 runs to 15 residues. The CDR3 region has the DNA TGTGCCAGCAGCCCCCAGGGAGGGGCGGGGTCACCCCTCCACTTT. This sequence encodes CASSPQGGAGSPLHF.

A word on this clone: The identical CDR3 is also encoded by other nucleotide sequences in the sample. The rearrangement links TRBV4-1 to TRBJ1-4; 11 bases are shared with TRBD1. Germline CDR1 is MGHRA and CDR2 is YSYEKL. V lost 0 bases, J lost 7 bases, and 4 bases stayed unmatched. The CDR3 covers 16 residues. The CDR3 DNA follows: TGCGCCAGCAGCCAAGAAGGGACAGGGGGACGTGAAAAACTGTTTTTT. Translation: CASSQEGTGGREKLFF.

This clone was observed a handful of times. CDR3 sequence: CASSRTGRAGELFF. The CDR3 DNA is TGTGCCAGCAGCCGGACAGGGAGGGCCGGGGAGCTGTTTTTT. This sequence joins TRBV7-9 and TRBJ2-2; D is perhaps TRBD1 (8 bases). Germline V gene data show CDR1 as SEHNR and CDR2 as FQNEAQ (reference sequence). V dropped 5 bases and J dropped 6 bases, with 13 bases sitting between them. The CDR3 is made up of 14 amino acids.

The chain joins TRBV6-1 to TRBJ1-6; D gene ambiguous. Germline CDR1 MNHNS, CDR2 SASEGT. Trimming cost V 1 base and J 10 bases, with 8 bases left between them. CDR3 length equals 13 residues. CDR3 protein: CASSEEGRSPLHF. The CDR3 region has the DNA TGTGCCAGCAGTGAAGAGGGCAGGTCACCCCTCCACTTT.

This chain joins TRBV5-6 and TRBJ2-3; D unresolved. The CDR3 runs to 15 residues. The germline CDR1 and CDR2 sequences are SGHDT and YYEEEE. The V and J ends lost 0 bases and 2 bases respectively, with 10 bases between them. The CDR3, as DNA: TGTGCCAGCAGCTTGGGGTCGACCTCCACAGATACGCAGTATTTT. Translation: CASSLGSTSTDTQYF.

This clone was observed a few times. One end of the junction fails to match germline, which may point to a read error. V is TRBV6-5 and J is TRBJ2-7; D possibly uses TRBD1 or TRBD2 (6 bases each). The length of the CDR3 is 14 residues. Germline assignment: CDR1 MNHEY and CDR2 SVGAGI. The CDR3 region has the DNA TGTGCCAGCAGTTCCCGGGGGCTCTCCGACGAGCAGTACTTC. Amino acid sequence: CASSSRGLSDEQYF.

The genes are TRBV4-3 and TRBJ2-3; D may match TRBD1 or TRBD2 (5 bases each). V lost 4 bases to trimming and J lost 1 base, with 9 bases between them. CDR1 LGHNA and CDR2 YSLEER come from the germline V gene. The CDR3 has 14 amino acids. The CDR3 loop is CASSLGVGTDTQYF. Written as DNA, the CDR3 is TGCGCCAGCAGCCTGGGGGTAGGCACAGATACGCAGTATTTT.

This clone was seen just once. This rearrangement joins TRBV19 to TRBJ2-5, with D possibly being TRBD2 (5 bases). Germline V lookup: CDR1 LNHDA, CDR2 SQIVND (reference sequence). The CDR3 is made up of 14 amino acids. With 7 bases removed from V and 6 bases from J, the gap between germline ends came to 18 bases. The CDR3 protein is CASKEAPHVQTQYF. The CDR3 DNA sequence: TGTGCCAGTAAGGAGGCTCCCCATGTGCAGACCCAGTACTTC.

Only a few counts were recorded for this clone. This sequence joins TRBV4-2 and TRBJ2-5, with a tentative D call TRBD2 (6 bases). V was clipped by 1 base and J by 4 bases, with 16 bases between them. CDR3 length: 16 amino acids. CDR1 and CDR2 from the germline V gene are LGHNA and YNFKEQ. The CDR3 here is CASSQGQRVLAETQYF. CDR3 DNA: TGTGCCAGCAGCCAAGGGCAGCGGGTCTTGGCAGAGACCCAGTACTTC.

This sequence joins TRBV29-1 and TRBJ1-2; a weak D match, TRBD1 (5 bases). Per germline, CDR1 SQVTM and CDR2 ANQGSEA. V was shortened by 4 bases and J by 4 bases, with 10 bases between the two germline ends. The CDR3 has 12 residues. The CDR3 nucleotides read TGCAGCGTTGGGGAGGGGTTCTATGGCTACACCTTC. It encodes CSVGEGFYGYTF.

CDR3 amino acids: CASSIQDSLSSYNSPLHF. The CDR3 nucleotides are TGTGCCAGTAGTATCCAGGACAGCTTGAGCTCCTATAATTCACCCCTCCACTTT. The rearrangement joins TRBV19 to TRBJ1-6; tentative D call: TRBD1 (6 bases). V was cut by 3 bases and J by 0 bases, with 15 bases left in between. The length of the CDR3 is 18 residues. Germline CDR1 and CDR2: LNHDA and SQIVND (reference sequence).

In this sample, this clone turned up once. The CDR3 here is CAFSPQGTYEQYF. In DNA, the CDR3 is TGTGCCTTTTCCCCACAGGGGACCTACGAGCAGTACTTC. The chain combines TRBV2 with TRBJ2-7; TRBD1 aligns across 7 bases. This CDR3 has 13 amino acids. Germline V gene sequence: CDR1 SNHLY, CDR2 FYNNEI. The junction had 9 bases not matched to a gene; V was cut back by 11 bases and J by 2 bases.

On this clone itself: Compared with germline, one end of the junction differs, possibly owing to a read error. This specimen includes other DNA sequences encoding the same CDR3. DNA of the CDR3: TGTGCCAGCAGCGAAGCGCCAGGGTTTGGCTACACCTTC. Its protein is CASSEAPGFGYTF. The V and J genes are TRBV6-1 and TRBJ1-2; TRBD1 might be the D (5 bases). The CDR3 is 13 amino acids. Germline-derived CDR1 and CDR2 are MNHNS and SASEGT.

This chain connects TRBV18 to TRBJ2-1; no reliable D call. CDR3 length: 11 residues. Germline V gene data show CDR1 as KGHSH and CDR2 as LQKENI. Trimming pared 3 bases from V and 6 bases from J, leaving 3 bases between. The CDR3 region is CASSPGNEQFF. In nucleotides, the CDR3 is TGTGCCAGCTCACCGGGCAATGAGCAGTTCTTC.

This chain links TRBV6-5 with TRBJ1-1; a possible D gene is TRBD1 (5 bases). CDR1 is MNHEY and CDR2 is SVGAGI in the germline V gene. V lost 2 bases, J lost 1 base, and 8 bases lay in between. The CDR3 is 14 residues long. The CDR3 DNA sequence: TGTGCCAGCAGTTACGGCAGGGCGAACACTGAAGCTTTCTTT. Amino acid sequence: CASSYGRANTEAFF.

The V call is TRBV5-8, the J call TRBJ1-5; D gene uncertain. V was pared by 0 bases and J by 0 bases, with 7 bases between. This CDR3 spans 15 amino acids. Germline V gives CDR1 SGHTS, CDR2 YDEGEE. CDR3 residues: CASSLDSISNQPQHF. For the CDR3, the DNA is TGTGCCAGCAGCTTGGATTCGATTAGCAATCAGCCCCAGCATTTT. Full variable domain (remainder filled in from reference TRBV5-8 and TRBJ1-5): EAGVTQSPTHLIKTRGQQATLRCSPISGHTSVYWYQQALGLGLQFLLWYDEGEERNRGNFPPRFSGRQFPNYSSELNVNALELEDSALYLCASSLDSISNQPQHFGDGTRLSIL.